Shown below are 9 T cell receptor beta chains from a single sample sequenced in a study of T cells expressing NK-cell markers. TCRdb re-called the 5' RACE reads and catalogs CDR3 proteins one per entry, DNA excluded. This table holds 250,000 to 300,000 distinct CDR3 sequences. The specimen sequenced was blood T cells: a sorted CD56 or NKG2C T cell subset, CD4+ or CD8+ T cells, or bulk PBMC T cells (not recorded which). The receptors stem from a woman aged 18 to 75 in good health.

The CDR3 sequence is CASSLAELTVGVNTEAFF. The chain combines TRBV7-2 with TRBJ1-1; TCRdb indicates TRBD1, and absent DNA this call remains unverified. The CDR3 consists of 18 residues. Germline CDR1 and CDR2: SGHTA and FQGNSA. The complete variable domain, with remaining parts taken from reference TRBV7-2 and TRBJ1-1, reads GAGVSQSPSNKVTEKGKDVELRCDPISGHTALYWYRQSLGQGLEFLIYFQGNSAPDKSGLPSDRFSAERTGGSVSTLTIQRTQQEDSAVYLCASSLAELTVGVNTEAFFGQGTRLTVV.

CDR3 protein: CASSESMLAKNEQFF. V gene TRBV10-1 combines with J gene TRBJ2-1; TCRdb calls TRBD2, which cannot be checked without DNA. CDR1 and CDR2 from the germline V gene are WNHNN and SYGVQD (reference sequence). The CDR3 totals 15 residues.

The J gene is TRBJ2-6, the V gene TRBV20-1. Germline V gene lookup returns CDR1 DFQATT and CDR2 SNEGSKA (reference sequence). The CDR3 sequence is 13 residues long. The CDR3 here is CSAARPGANVLTF.

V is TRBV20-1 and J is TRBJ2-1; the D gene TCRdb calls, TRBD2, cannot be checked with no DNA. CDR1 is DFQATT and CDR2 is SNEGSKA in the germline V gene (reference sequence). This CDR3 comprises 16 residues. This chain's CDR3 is CSASWGTSGTYNEQFF.

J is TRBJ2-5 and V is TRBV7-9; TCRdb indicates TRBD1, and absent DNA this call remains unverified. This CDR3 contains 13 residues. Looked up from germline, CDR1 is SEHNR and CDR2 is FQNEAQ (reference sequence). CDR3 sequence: CASSSTGVETQYF.

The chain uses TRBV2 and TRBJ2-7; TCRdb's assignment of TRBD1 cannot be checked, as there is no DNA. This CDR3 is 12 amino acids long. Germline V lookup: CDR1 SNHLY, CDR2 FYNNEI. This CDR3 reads CASSRTGLEQYF.

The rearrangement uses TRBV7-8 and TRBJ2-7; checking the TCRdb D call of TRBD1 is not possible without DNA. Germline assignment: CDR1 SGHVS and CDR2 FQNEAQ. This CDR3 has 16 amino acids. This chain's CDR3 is CASSLAPTGTTYEQYF.

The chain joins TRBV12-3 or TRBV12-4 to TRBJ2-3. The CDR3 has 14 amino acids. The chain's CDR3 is CASSYDSPTDTQYF.

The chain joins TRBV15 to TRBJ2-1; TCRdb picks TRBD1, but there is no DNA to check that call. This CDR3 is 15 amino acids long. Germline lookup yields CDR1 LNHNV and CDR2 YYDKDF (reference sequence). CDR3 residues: CATSREWSPLNEQFF.